What follows describes a single T cell receptor beta chain. The data are from a study of blood T cell repertoires in COVID-19. The CDR3 sequence is 15 residues long. Germline lookup yields CDR1 MNHEY and CDR2 SVGAGI. The V end was cut by 6 bases, the J end by 2 bases, with 15 bases between. Per the authors' pipeline: Amplified reference gene primers provided the basis for estimating nucleated cell counts. The assay was immunoSEQ multiplex PCR, and TCRdb's table has in-frame clones only and misses some. The V and J calls and clone size were taken over from that table, and D and trimming were inferred from the DNA. The data hold about 340,000 clones, with more than 85% observed a single time. Living in under 30 US areas, the participants were between roughly 18 and 90 years of age. The study assigned cohorts using participant-reported clinical history.

This chain connects TRBV6-5 to TRBJ2-3; a weak D match, TRBD1 (6 bases). This clonotype originated in a woman aged 25 to 39 who had recovered from COVID-19. The specimen sequenced was PBMCs or T cells enriched from blood (not recorded which). The CDR3 region has the DNA TGTGCCAGCAGGGGGGCCGGCGGTAACACAGATACGCAGTATTTT. Its translation: CASRGAGGNTDTQYF.